These 13 T cell receptor beta chains originate from one sample sequenced in a study of blood T cell repertoires in COVID-19. Method: immunoSEQ multiplex PCR; TCRdb's copy keeps in-frame clones and lacks some. Of roughly 700,000 clones detected, about nine tenths appear once; the ten largest clones hold approximately 0.25%. The specimen was peripheral blood. All receptors derive from a woman between 18 and 29 years old with acute or convalescent COVID-19.

The chain joins TRBV14 to TRBJ2-7; TRBD1 aligns across 10 bases. The junction had 10 bases not matched to a gene; V was cut back by 6 bases and J by 5 bases. Germline CDR1 SGHDN, CDR2 FVKESK. This CDR3 has 15 residues. The CDR3 nucleotides are TGTGCCAGCAGACCAACCGGGACAGGGGTCAACGAGCAGTACTTC. This gives the protein CASRPTGTGVNEQYF.

This clone showed up just a few times. The chain has TRBV24-1 and TRBJ1-4; the D gene is possibly TRBD1 (6 bases). Per the germline V gene, CDR1 is KGHDR and CDR2 is SFDVKD. V was pared by 7 bases and J by 8 bases, with 16 bases between. This CDR3 spans 14 amino acids. In nucleotides, the CDR3 is TGTGCCACCAGCGACGGGACACCCGGAGAAAAACTGTTTTTT. This encodes CATSDGTPGEKLFF.

This clone is a singleton in its sample. This chain links TRBV5-1 with TRBJ1-2; 10 bases line up with TRBD1. With 4 bases clipped from V and 6 bases from J, the junction kept 6 bases outside the gene matches. Germline V gives CDR1 SGHRS, CDR2 YFSETQ. The CDR3 loop spans 14 amino acids. CDR3 sequence: CASSPDRGYDGYTF. The CDR3 coding sequence is TGCGCCAGCAGCCCGGACAGGGGGTATGATGGCTACACCTTC.

The J gene is TRBJ1-5, the V gene TRBV6-2 or TRBV6-3; 7 nucleotides line up with TRBD1. CDR3 size: 15 residues. Trimming removed 6 bases from V and 0 bases from J; junction bases left unmatched: 5. Germline assignment: CDR1 MNHEY and CDR2 SVGEGT. CDR3 region: CASSPGDSSNQPQHF. CDR3 sequence (DNA): TGTGCCAGCAGCCCCGGGGACAGTAGCAATCAGCCCCAGCATTTT.

CDR3 nucleotide sequence: TGCGCCAGCAGCCCCCGTAGCGGGGGGGCCCCCTACAATGAGCAGTTCTTC. Amino acids: CASSPRSGGAPYNEQFF. V is TRBV4-1 and J is TRBJ2-1; TRBD2 aligns across 11 bases. This CDR3 spans 17 amino acids. Germline V gene data show CDR1 as MGHRA and CDR2 as YSYEKL. V shed 4 bases and J 2 bases; nucleotides not matched to a gene: 7.

This clone turned up a few times. The genes are TRBV3-1 (or the pseudogene TRBV3-2) and TRBJ1-4; D may be TRBD1 (6 bases). From germline, CDR1 is LGHDT and CDR2 YNNKEL (reference sequence). The V gene lost 4 bases and the J gene lost 10 bases, with 19 bases spanning the gap. The CDR3 consists of 15 residues. The CDR3 DNA follows: TGTGCCAGCAGCCTGATCCACCAGGGGCTTAGAAAACTGTTTTTT. Translation: CASSLIHQGLRKLFF.

This clone was detected only once. The V and J genes are TRBV11-2 and TRBJ1-1; D is uncertain. CDR1 is SGHAT, CDR2 FQNNGV, per germline. The CDR3 totals 16 residues. V lost 1 base and J 1 base, leaving 13 bases between the germline ends. CDR3 loop: CASSLGPLGPNTEAFF. CDR3 bases: TGTGCCAGCAGCTTAGGACCGCTGGGCCCGAACACTGAAGCTTTCTTT.

CDR3 sequence: CASSYGGGSGELFF. CDR3 DNA: TGTGCCAGCAGTTACGGCGGGGGGTCCGGGGAGCTGTTTTTT. The J gene is TRBJ2-2, the V gene TRBV6-5; 8 nucleotides line up with TRBD2. This CDR3 comprises 14 residues. Germline V lookup: CDR1 MNHEY, CDR2 SVGAGI. The V segment lost 2 bases and the J segment 6 bases; nucleotides outside the gene matches: 2.

This sequence joins TRBV19 and TRBJ1-2; D is perhaps TRBD1 (6 bases). Germline V lookup: CDR1 LNHDA, CDR2 SQIVND (reference sequence). The V and J ends lost 0 bases and 3 bases respectively, with 8 bases between them. The CDR3 loop spans 14 amino acids. CDR3 bases: TGTGCCAGTAGTATAGATTGGACAGACTATGGCTACACCTTC. As protein: CASSIDWTDYGYTF.

In regard to this clone: Other DNA sequences in this specimen translate into the identical CDR3. V and J are TRBV9 and TRBJ1-5; no reliable D call. The CDR3 runs 14 residues. The V end lost 0 bases, the J end lost 4 bases, and 8 bases lay between the germline ends. Germline V gene data show CDR1 as SGDLS and CDR2 as YYNGEE. CDR3 DNA sequence: TGTGCCAGCAGCGTAGGAGGTTCTAATCAGCCCCAGCATTTT. This codes for CASSVGGSNQPQHF.

The chain is built from TRBV3-1 (or the pseudogene TRBV3-2) and TRBJ1-4; a possible D gene is TRBD1 (5 bases). V was clipped by 10 bases and J by 7 bases, with 10 bases between them. Germline CDR1 is LGHDT and CDR2 is YNNKEL (reference sequence). The CDR3 is 11 amino acids. CDR3 nucleotides: TGTGCCATCGCCCAGGGTGAAAAACTGTTTTTT. Protein sequence: CAIAQGEKLFF.

The chain employs TRBV2 and TRBJ1-1, with a possible D match to TRBD1 (6 bases). Looked up from germline, CDR1 is SNHLY and CDR2 is FYNNEI. Trimming took 8 bases from V and 8 from J, leaving 15 bases between them. The CDR3 has 12 amino acids. The CDR3 nucleotides are TGTGCCAGCGGAAGACAGGCTCTCGAAGCTTTCTTT. It codes for CASGRQALEAFF.

This clone was seen just once. J is TRBJ2-1 and V is TRBV4-3; maybe TRBD1 (6 bases). CDR1 is LGHNA, CDR2 YSLEER, per germline. V lost 2 bases to trimming and J lost 8 bases, with 13 bases between them. The CDR3 contains 14 residues. Written as DNA, the CDR3 is TGCGCCAGCAGCCAAACAGGGTTTACGGATGAGCAGTTCTTC. It encodes CASSQTGFTDEQFF.